The rows below give T cell receptor beta chains drawn from one sample of a study of shared T cell receptors in the human thymus. Repertoires were generated with immunoSEQ multiplex PCR, while TCRdb's copy carries only in-frame clones and drops some. The sample has 550,000 to 800,000 clones; approximately 85% are singletons. The sample was also reused in another study, on human thymus T cells.

Sequenced material: thymocytes. Receptor source: a girl under three years old with a congenital heart defect. CDR3s include the opening cysteine and the closing phenylalanine or tryptophan. D genes are given only for firm matches. Rows may omit the clone size; those that give it use once, few, many or a size class.

J gene: TRBJ1-1
D gene: TRBD1
V gene: TRBV5-1
clone size: -
CDR3 DNA: TGCGCCAGTACCCCGTTGGGACAGGGGCTCCTAATGAACACTGAAGCTTTCTTT
CDR3 protein: CASTPLGQGLLMNTEAFF

J gene: TRBJ1-2
D gene: TRBD1
V gene: TRBV19
clone size: -
CDR3 DNA: TGTGCCAGTAGCAACCGAAAGCGGGGACAGGCTGTGAATGGCTACACCTTC
CDR3 protein: CASSNRKRGQAVNGYTF

J gene: TRBJ2-7
D gene: -
V gene: TRBV5-4
clone size: -
CDR3 DNA: TGTGCCAGCAGCTTGGAAAAGGGGTCCATTATTAGGGACTTTTCCTACGAGCAGTACTTC
CDR3 protein: CASSLEKGSIIRDFSYEQYF

J gene: TRBJ1-6
D gene: -
V gene: TRBV5-5
clone size: -
CDR3 DNA: TGTGCCAGCAGCTTAGTTTGGGGAGGTTCACCCCTCCACTTT
CDR3 protein: CASSLVWGGSPLHF

J gene: TRBJ1-1
D gene: -
V gene: TRBV6-5
clone size: -
CDR3 DNA: TGTGCCAGCAGTTACGGGGGCTGGGGCACTGAAGCTTTCTTT
CDR3 protein: CASSYGGWGTEAFF

J gene: TRBJ2-7
D gene: -
V gene: TRBV30
clone size: -
CDR3 DNA: TGTGCCTGGGGACAGTCCAGCTCCTACGAGCAGTACTTC
CDR3 protein: CAWGQSSSYEQYF

J gene: TRBJ1-4
D gene: -
V gene: TRBV5-1
clone size: -
CDR3 DNA: TGCGCCAGCAGCCGGAACCCGGGACAAGAAAAACTGTTTTTT
CDR3 protein: CASSRNPGQEKLFF

J gene: TRBJ1-6
D gene: -
V gene: TRBV15
clone size: few
CDR3 DNA: TGTGCCACCAGCAGAGATCTGCAGGGCAGGGATAATTCACCCCTCCACTTT
CDR3 protein: CATSRDLQGRDNSPLHF

J gene: TRBJ1-4
D gene: -
V gene: TRBV5-6
clone size: -
CDR3 DNA: TGTGCCAGCAGCGTGGGGGATAGCGAGCATCCGGCAACTAATGAAAAACTGTTTTTT
CDR3 protein: CASSVGDSEHPATNEKLFF

J gene: TRBJ1-6
D gene: -
V gene: TRBV28
clone size: -
CDR3 DNA: TGTGCCAGCAGTCCATCCCAGGACATTTCCCTTAGCTCCTATAATTCACCCCTCCACTTT
CDR3 protein: CASSPSQDISLSSYNSPLHF

J gene: TRBJ1-4
D gene: -
V gene: TRBV5-1
clone size: -
CDR3 DNA: TGCGCCAGCTGTGGGGGGGCCATGCCCCATGAAAAACTGTTTTTT
CDR3 protein: CASCGGAMPHEKLFF

J gene: TRBJ1-1
D gene: -
V gene: TRBV7-2
clone size: -
CDR3 DNA: TGTGCCAGCAGCTTAGTACCGGCAGGGGCATCGAACACTGAAGCTTTCTTT
CDR3 protein: CASSLVPAGASNTEAFF

J gene: TRBJ2-1
D gene: TRBD2
V gene: TRBV4-2
clone size: -
CDR3 DNA: TGTGCCAGCAGCCAAGATGGCCTAGCGGGGGGATCTGAGCAGTTCTTC
CDR3 protein: CASSQDGLAGGSEQFF

J gene: TRBJ2-1
D gene: TRBD2
V gene: TRBV10-2
clone size: few
CDR3 DNA: TGCGCCAGCAGTTCACTAGCGGGGGGGGACAATGAGCAGTTCTTC
CDR3 protein: CASSSLAGGDNEQFF

J gene: TRBJ1-6
D gene: -
V gene: TRBV5-1
clone size: -
CDR3 DNA: TGCGCCAGCAGCTTGAGACCCGGGTCGGATTCACCCCTCCACTTT
CDR3 protein: CASSLRPGSDSPLHF

J gene: TRBJ1-4
D gene: -
V gene: TRBV15
clone size: -
CDR3 DNA: TGTGCCACCAGCAGAGATTGGCCAGGAGAAAAACTGTTTTTT
CDR3 protein: CATSRDWPGEKLFF

J gene: TRBJ1-1
D gene: TRBD1
V gene: TRBV29-1
clone size: few
CDR3 DNA: TGCAGCGTCCGGGACAGGGAAGAAGAAGGGACTGAAGCTTTCTTT
CDR3 protein: CSVRDREEEGTEAFF

J gene: TRBJ1-1
D gene: -
V gene: TRBV5-4
clone size: -
CDR3 DNA: TGTGCCAGCACCACGGGGGGGGCGCACGGTGAAGCTTTCTTT
CDR3 protein: CASTTGGAHGEAFF

J gene: TRBJ2-7
D gene: -
V gene: TRBV28
clone size: -
CDR3 DNA: TGTGCCAGCAGTTTACCAGGGGGAGGTGCCCACTTC
CDR3 protein: CASSLPGGGAHF

J gene: TRBJ2-2
D gene: TRBD1
V gene: TRBV5-1
clone size: once
CDR3 DNA: TGCGCCAGCAGCTTGGGGACAGGGGGCAAAAATATTATGAGGGCCGGGGAGCTGTTTTTT
CDR3 protein: CASSLGTGGKNIMRAGELFF

J gene: TRBJ1-1
D gene: -
V gene: TRBV4-1
clone size: -
CDR3 DNA: TGCGCCAGCAGCCCCCGACCCCAGCGGGGAGACACTGAAGCTTTCTTT
CDR3 protein: CASSPRPQRGDTEAFF

J gene: TRBJ2-3
D gene: TRBD2
V gene: TRBV10-1
clone size: -
CDR3 DNA: TGCGCCAGCAGTGAGTTTAGCGGGGGGGGCTCAGATACGCAGTATTTT
CDR3 protein: CASSEFSGGGSDTQYF

J gene: TRBJ2-7
D gene: TRBD1
V gene: TRBV7-8
clone size: -
CDR3 DNA: TGTGCCAGCAGCTTTTGGACAGGGGGGGCCTACGAGCAGTACTTC
CDR3 protein: CASSFWTGGAYEQYF

J gene: TRBJ2-5
D gene: TRBD2
V gene: TRBV7-2
clone size: -
CDR3 DNA: TGTGCCAGCAGCTTAGCGAGACTAGCGGGGGAACAAGAGACCCAGTACTTC
CDR3 protein: CASSLARLAGEQETQYF

J gene: TRBJ1-2
D gene: -
V gene: TRBV19
clone size: -
CDR3 DNA: TGTGCCAGCGACTCCCATGGCGGCTACACCTTC
CDR3 protein: CASDSHGGYTF

J gene: TRBJ2-6
D gene: -
V gene: TRBV6-1
clone size: -
CDR3 DNA: TGTGCCAGCAGTGAAGCTGCGAAGCCGATAGTGCCATCGAGCTCTGGGGCCAACGTCCTGACTTTC
CDR3 protein: CASSEAAKPIVPSSSGANVLTF

J gene: TRBJ1-2
D gene: -
V gene: TRBV7-9
clone size: -
CDR3 DNA: TGTGCCAGCAGCTTAGCGGGGGGAACCTATGGCTACACCTTC
CDR3 protein: CASSLAGGTYGYTF

J gene: TRBJ2-3
D gene: -
V gene: TRBV2
clone size: -
CDR3 DNA: TGTGCCAGCAGCGCCTCCGGGGGTAAAGCGAACGCAGGGATGAGCACAGATACGCAGTATTTT
CDR3 protein: CASSASGGKANAGMSTDTQYF

J gene: TRBJ2-1
D gene: TRBD1
V gene: TRBV4-2
clone size: -
CDR3 DNA: TGTGCCAGCAGCCAAAAGAAGGGGGCAGGGACCTACAATGAGCAGTTCTTC
CDR3 protein: CASSQKKGAGTYNEQFF